This record looks at one T cell receptor (beta chain) sequence and its context. The antigen remains undetermined. CDR3 length: 14 amino acids. V was cut by 5 bases and J by 1 base, with 10 bases left in between. The germline V gene has CDR1 SGHTA and CDR2 FQGTGA. The data derive from a study of cytomegalovirus exposure and HLA in healthy donors. Findings and limits, study-wide: Researchers catalogued about 150 TCR beta chains as cytomegalovirus-associated. Previously analyzed data showed that most TCR beta V segments were productive at a frequency of about 90% or about 30%. Clonal expansion was found to be greater in HLA-associated TCR beta chains than in equally common others in a later analysis. CMV antigen specificity was confirmed in vitro for a few CMV-associated chains.

A multiplex PCR was run with 60 Vbeta primers and 13 Jbeta primers. The data were produced by immunoSEQ multiplex PCR, yet TCRdb's version contains in-frame clones alone and is incomplete. This sample contains 95,000 to 150,000 clones. V usage is TRBV7-3 and J usage is TRBJ2-3; maybe TRBD2 (5 bases). The sequence was obtained from a young man in good health and CMV-seronegative. The source material was PBMCs. CDR3 DNA: TGTGCCAGCAGCCTAAAGGGAGGCACAGATACGCAGTATTTT. This encodes CASSLKGGTDTQYF.